A selection of T cell receptor beta chains follows, all from one sample in a study of blood T cell repertoires in COVID-19. Some clones are missing from TCRdb's copy, which holds only in-frame ones; the method was immunoSEQ multiplex PCR. The table lists 350,000 or so clones, around nine tenths of them singletons. The sequencing sample was made of peripheral blood. These receptors came from a woman aged 55-70 years with COVID-19, enrolled during active disease. Both conserved end residues are part of each CDR3. D genes are given only for firm matches. Expanded clones get a size class; other rows say once, few or many, or leave the size out.

abundance	j_gene	d_gene	v_gene	CDR3nt	CDR3aa
-	TRBJ1-4	TRBD1	TRBV6-5	TGTGCCAGCAGTTACCCCACAGGGGGCGCGGTAAAACTGTTTTTT	CASSYPTGGAVKLFF
-	TRBJ2-2	TRBD2	TRBV15	TGTGCCACCAGCAGAGATTGGACTAGCGGGAACACCGGGGAGCTGTTTTTT	CATSRDWTSGNTGELFF
-	TRBJ2-1	TRBD2	TRBV5-6	TGTGCCAGCAGCCCGGCGGGAGGCCATGAGCAGTTCTTC	CASSPAGGHEQFF
-	TRBJ2-1	TRBD2	TRBV4-1	TGCGCCAGCAGCCACCCACAGAAGCGGGGGGGCCTCGGGAATGAGCAGTTCTTC	CASSHPQKRGGLGNEQFF
-	TRBJ1-6	-	TRBV7-2	TGTGCCAGCAGCAAACTACAGGAATCGAATTCACCCCTCCACTTT	CASSKLQESNSPLHF
-	TRBJ2-3	-	TRBV28	TGTGCCAGCAGTTTCCGGGGATACGATACGCAGTATTTT	CASSFRGYDTQYF
-	TRBJ1-3	-	TRBV30	TGTGCCTGGAGTGTACCAAGTCAGGTTGGAAACACCATATATTTT	CAWSVPSQVGNTIYF
-	TRBJ2-1	-	TRBV5-6	TGTGCCAGCAGCCTATGGTACAATGAGCAGTTCTTC	CASSLWYNEQFF
-	TRBJ2-5	TRBD2	TRBV4-1	TGCGCCAGCAGCCAAGTGGGACGGGGGGAGGAGACCCAGTACTTC	CASSQVGRGEETQYF
-	TRBJ2-2	TRBD1	TRBV5-1	TGCGCCAGCAGCCGGACAGGGGGCATCTCCGGGGAGCTGTTTTTT	CASSRTGGISGELFF
-	TRBJ2-1	TRBD1	TRBV2	TGTGCCAGCAGTGAAACCACAGGGGGGAGCTCCTACAATGAGCAGTTCTTC	CASSETTGGSSYNEQFF
-	TRBJ1-3	-	TRBV28	TGTGCCAGCAGTTTATACCCGGGGATGGCTGGAAACACCATATATTTT	CASSLYPGMAGNTIYF
few	TRBJ1-3	-	TRBV6-5	TGTGCCAGCAGTTACTCTAGGCTCAAAGGAGAAAACACCATATATTTT	CASSYSRLKGENTIYF
-	TRBJ1-1	TRBD1	TRBV5-1	TGCGCCAGCAGCTTGGAAGGGGGCGGCACTGAAGCTTTCTTT	CASSLEGGGTEAFF
-	TRBJ1-1	-	TRBV6-5	TGTGCCAGCAGTCGCGGGGGGCGCGGAACTGAAGCTTTCTTT	CASSRGGRGTEAFF
-	TRBJ2-3	-	TRBV2	TGTGCCAGCAGTGGGACACAAGATACGCAGTATTTT	CASSGTQDTQYF
-	TRBJ1-2	-	TRBV5-4	TGTGCCAGCGGACAGCTTAACTATGGCTACACCTTC	CASGQLNYGYTF
-	TRBJ2-1	TRBD2	TRBV5-1	TGCGCCAGCAGGCGGGGGGACAACAATGAGCAGTTCTTC	CASRRGDNNEQFF
-	TRBJ1-5	-	TRBV9	TGTGCCAGCAGCGTAAGAGAGGGTCAGCCCCAGCATTTT	CASSVREGQPQHF
-	TRBJ1-1	-	TRBV29-1	TGCAGCGTTGGCCTAGGGGATACGAACACTGAAGCTTTCTTT	CSVGLGDTNTEAFF
-	TRBJ1-1	-	TRBV20-1	TGCAGTGCTAGAAGACAGCCTGAAGCTTTCTTT	CSARRQPEAFF
-	TRBJ1-5	-	TRBV18	TGTGCCAGCTCACCAAGGGGGAGGGGGGCCAATCAGCCCCAGCATTTT	CASSPRGRGANQPQHF
-	TRBJ1-5	-	TRBV5-1	TGCGCCAGCAGCTTAAATGTAGGCAATCAGCCCCAGCATTTT	CASSLNVGNQPQHF
-	TRBJ1-1	-	TRBV6-5	TGTGCCAGCAGATCTTACAGAGATGACACTGAAGCTTTCTTT	CASRSYRDDTEAFF
-	TRBJ2-1	TRBD2	TRBV7-6	TGTGCCAGCAGCTTAGGTAGCGGGGGGCAGTACAATGAGCAGTTCTTC	CASSLGSGGQYNEQFF
-	TRBJ2-3	-	TRBV10-1	TGCGCCAGCAGTGAGAGGGGCTTCACAGATACGCAGTATTTT	CASSERGFTDTQYF
-	TRBJ1-2	-	TRBV2	TGTGCCAGCAGGGGAATGGGGGCTCCCTATGGCTACACCTTC	CASRGMGAPYGYTF
few	TRBJ1-2	-	TRBV9	TGTGCCAGCAGCTCCCGAGGGAAGGGCTTAGTCTATGGCTACACCTTC	CASSSRGKGLVYGYTF
-	TRBJ2-7	-	TRBV20-1	TGCAGTGCTAGTCTTTCGGGGAGGCACGAGCAGTACTTC	CSASLSGRHEQYF
-	TRBJ2-3	TRBD2	TRBV19	TGTGCCAGTAGTAAGCGGGGGGCCCTAACAGATACGCAGTATTTT	CASSKRGALTDTQYF
-	TRBJ1-1	-	TRBV7-3	TGTGCCAGCAGCTTGGAGGAGATACCCTTCACTGAAGCTTTCTTT	CASSLEEIPFTEAFF
-	TRBJ1-2	-	TRBV30	TGTGCCTGGAGGGTTTGGGGGACTGGCGGCTACACCTTC	CAWRVWGTGGYTF
-	TRBJ2-7	TRBD1	TRBV12-5	TGTGCTAGTGCCACGGACAGGGTCTACGAGCAGTACTTC	CASATDRVYEQYF
-	TRBJ1-2	TRBD1	TRBV3-1/TRBV3-2	TGTGCCAGCAGCCAAGATGGGACAGGGGGCATTGGCTACACCTTC	CASSQDGTGGIGYTF
-	TRBJ2-1	-	TRBV7-8	TGTGCCAGCAGGGACAGAGACTACAATGAGCAGTTCTTC	CASRDRDYNEQFF
-	TRBJ2-6	TRBD1	TRBV29-1	TGCAGCGTCGGACAGGGGAGTGGGGCCAACGTCCTGACTTTC	CSVGQGSGANVLTF